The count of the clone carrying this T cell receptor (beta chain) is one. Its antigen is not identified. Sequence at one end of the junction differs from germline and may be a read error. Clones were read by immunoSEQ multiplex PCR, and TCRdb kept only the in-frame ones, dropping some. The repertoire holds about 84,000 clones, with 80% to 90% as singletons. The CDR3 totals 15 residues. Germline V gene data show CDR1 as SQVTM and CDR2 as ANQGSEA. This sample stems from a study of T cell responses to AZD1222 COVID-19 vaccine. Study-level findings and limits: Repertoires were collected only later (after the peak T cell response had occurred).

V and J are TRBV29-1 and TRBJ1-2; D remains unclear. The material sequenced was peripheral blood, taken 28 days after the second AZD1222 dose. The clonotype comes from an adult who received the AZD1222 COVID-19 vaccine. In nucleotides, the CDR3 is TGCAGCGTAGAAGGCCGACACATGGGAAACTATGGCTACACCTTC. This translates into CSVEGRHMGNYGYTF.